This T cell receptor beta chain appears in the sequencing data of a study of cytomegalovirus exposure and HLA in healthy donors. For this clone: Its antigen is not known.

The CDR3 covers 15 residues. The junction had 5 bases not matched to a gene; V was cut back by 1 base and J by 5 bases. Germline V lookup: CDR1 LNHNV, CDR2 YYDKDF (reference sequence). Study results and caveats: In vitro assays verified that three CMV-associated chains recognized CMV antigens specifically. CMV serostatus was the sole immune exposure information available. Certain sequence variants were highly shared and formed a cluster, and this cluster was likely a sequencing artifact.

Primers for the PCR totalled 60 Vbeta and 13 Jbeta. This table comes from immunoSEQ multiplex PCR, and its TCRdb copy is limited to in-frame clones, with some not included. The sample lists more than 150,000 clones; over 70% were seen once. The sample comprised PBMCs. The chain recombines TRBV15 with TRBJ2-1; TRBD2 agrees at 7 bases. This clonotype originated in a woman in her thirties or forties in good health and CMV-seropositive. The CDR3 loop is CATSRGGRVDNEQFF. CDR3 bases: TGTGCCACCAGCAGAGGAGGGAGGGTAGACAATGAGCAGTTCTTC.